This TCR beta chain was obtained from a study of T cell responses to AZD1222 COVID-19 vaccine. Study-wide points: In all cases, repertoires were sampled only after the peak T cell response. Reports indicate that nearly half of spike-specific TCRs are directed at unmutated variant regions. Only a handful of AZD1222 recipients, more than 5 in all, had baseline seropositivity.

Sequencing was performed with immunoSEQ multiplex PCR; in TCRdb, only in-frame clones are kept and a portion is missing. There are over 150,000 clones in the sample; around nine tenths occur only once, and roughly 2.8% lies in the top ten. The table lists this clone with a few counts. The antigen is undetermined. Germline values: CDR1 MGHRA, CDR2 YSYEKL. The CDR3 totals 15 residues. V was shortened by 1 base and J by 0 bases, with 9 bases between the two germline ends. The chain joins TRBV4-1 to TRBJ1-1, with a possible D match to TRBD1 (5 bases). The specimen was peripheral blood, collected on day 0 of AZD1222 vaccination. This TCR derives from an adult in good health. The CDR3 DNA sequence: TGCGCCAGCAGCCAAGGGGGACGGATGAACACTGAAGCTTTCTTT. It translates to CASSQGGRMNTEAFF.